Shown below are 23 T cell receptor beta chains from a single sample sequenced in a study of long-term antiretroviral therapy in people with HIV. Version v3.0 of the immunoSEQ assay was performed at survey level. Generated by immunoSEQ multiplex PCR, the TCRdb table keeps only in-frame clones and is missing some. The sample holds roughly 19,000 clones; roughly 84% are singletons and the top ten take around a tenth. Specimen: unsorted PBMCs, collected 2.3 to 2.5 years after starting antiretroviral therapy. Receptors originate from a man aged 40-49 years with HIV.

The rearrangement uses TRBV28 and TRBJ2-7; 10 positions match TRBD1. CDR3 length equals 16 residues. Germline trimming cut 6 bases from V and 6 bases from J; bases unmatched to any gene: 14. Per the germline V gene, CDR1 is MDHEN and CDR2 is SYDVKM. The chain's CDR3 is CASRPHPGTGEAEQYF. The DNA of the CDR3 is TGTGCCAGCAGACCTCACCCCGGGACAGGGGAAGCCGAGCAGTACTTC.

The V and J genes are TRBV27 and TRBJ1-6, with 8 positions matching TRBD1. With V trimmed by 5 bases and J by 11 bases, 5 bases remained unmatched. CDR3 length: 13 amino acids. Germline V lookup: CDR1 MNHEY, CDR2 SMNVEV (reference sequence). The DNA for the CDR3 is TGTGCCAGCAGTCCCTTGACAGGGGCACCCCTCCACTTT. It is translated as CASSPLTGAPLHF.

The chain couples TRBV5-5 to TRBJ1-2; D gene unclear. The germline CDR1 and CDR2 sequences are SGHKS and YYEKEE (reference sequence). Trimming removed 0 bases from V and 4 bases from J, with 10 bases in between. This CDR3 is 14 amino acids long. The CDR3: CASSLVQQSYGYTF. CDR3 sequence (DNA): TGTGCCAGCAGCTTGGTACAGCAAAGCTATGGCTACACCTTC.

This sequence joins TRBV5-4 and TRBJ2-3, with 11 bases aligning to TRBD2. There are 15 residues in the CDR3. Trimming removed 4 bases from V and 3 bases from J; junction bases left unmatched: 4. In germline, CDR1 is SGHNT, CDR2 YYREEE (reference sequence). CDR3 DNA: TGTGCCAGCAGCCGTAGCGGGGGGGGGACAGATACGCAGTATTTT. Its translation is CASSRSGGGTDTQYF.

The CDR3 DNA reads TGTGCCAGCAGCGGTCAAGGGCCAGGACTAGCGGGGGCCTACTCCTACAATGAGCAGTTCTTC. This sequence encodes CASSGQGPGLAGAYSYNEQFF. The chain has TRBV9 and TRBJ2-1; 13 bases are a match to TRBD2. The CDR3 length is 21 residues. J gave up 0 bases and V 3 bases, and 15 bases lay outside the gene matches. CDR1 is SGDLS, CDR2 YYNGEE, per germline.

The chain couples TRBV5-1 to TRBJ2-1; no clear D gene. The CDR3 covers 11 residues. CDR1 is SGHRS, CDR2 YFSETQ, per germline. V lost 0 bases and J lost 16, with 11 bases in between. The CDR3 nucleotides read TGCGCCAGCAGCTTGGGCCCTAGGCGATTCTTC. The encoded protein is CASSLGPRRFF.

This clone was detected only a few times. V and J are TRBV15 and TRBJ2-6; no clear D gene. The CDR3 totals 15 residues. The V gene lost 7 bases and the J gene lost 0 bases, with 10 bases spanning the gap. CDR1 and CDR2 (germline): LNHNV, YYDKDF (reference sequence). CDR3 nucleotide sequence: TGTGCCACCACCATGTGGGGCTCTGGGGCCAACGTCCTGACTTTC. Amino acid sequence: CATTMWGSGANVLTF.

V gene TRBV5-8 combines with J gene TRBJ2-1; tentative D call: TRBD2 (5 bases). Between the trimmed V and J ends, which lost 6 bases and 7 bases, there was a span of 17 bases. Looked up from germline, CDR1 is SGHTS and CDR2 is YDEGEE. This CDR3 has 14 amino acids. In DNA form, the CDR3 reads TGTGCCAGCACCCACGAGGCCCCGGGGAATGAGCAGTTCTTC. It yields the protein CASTHEAPGNEQFF.

The V call is TRBV30, the J call TRBJ2-3; 14 bases align to TRBD2. Germline CDR1 reads GTSNPN; CDR2 reads SVGIG (reference sequence). CDR3 length: 15 residues. J was trimmed by 5 bases and V by 4 bases; bases with no gene match: 5. CDR3 nucleotides: TGTGCCTGGAAAGTCGGGACTAGCGGGGGAGATACGCAGTATTTT. Its translation: CAWKVGTSGGDTQYF.

The V call is TRBV4-1, the J call TRBJ2-7, with D possibly matching TRBD2 (6 bases). Trimming removed 1 base at V and 3 bases at J, with 10 bases between. The CDR3 is 14 residues long. Germline lookup yields CDR1 MGHRA and CDR2 YSYEKL. As DNA, the CDR3 is TGCGCCAGCAGCCAAGGGGAGGCACTCTACGAGCAGTACTTC. This codes for CASSQGEALYEQYF.

This clone was seen only a few times. This chain joins TRBV5-4 and TRBJ1-4; D might be TRBD1 (6 bases). The V end was cut by 0 bases, the J end by 7 bases, with 10 bases between. The CDR3 has 14 residues. Germline CDR1 reads SGHNT; CDR2 reads YYREEE (reference sequence). The CDR3 is CASSLVGAGEKLFF. CDR3 bases: TGTGCCAGCAGCTTGGTGGGGGCCGGTGAAAAACTGTTTTTT.

This sequence joins TRBV7-9 and TRBJ1-5; 11 bases fit TRBD1. The germline V gene has CDR1 SEHNR and CDR2 FQNEAQ (reference sequence). The CDR3 spans 16 residues. With 5 bases clipped from V and 3 bases from J, the junction kept 6 bases outside the gene matches. The chain's CDR3 is CASSAGQGAINQPQHF. The DNA of the CDR3 is TGTGCCAGCAGCGCCGGACAGGGGGCTATCAATCAGCCCCAGCATTTT.

The chain links TRBV28 to TRBJ2-5; D tentatively fits TRBD1 or TRBD2 (5 bases each). The CDR3 loop spans 13 amino acids. V was pared by 5 bases and J by 4 bases, with 11 bases between. CDR1 is MDHEN, CDR2 SYDVKM, per germline. The CDR3 DNA reads as TGTGCCAGCAGTCCGGGACGTCGAGAGACCCAGTACTTC. Protein: CASSPGRRETQYF.

This chain joins TRBV11-2 and TRBJ2-1, with TRBD2 matching 8 bases. Trimming removed 6 bases from V and 10 bases from J; junction bases left unmatched: 14. Germline V lookup: CDR1 SGHAT, CDR2 FQNNGV. The length of the CDR3 is 15 residues. This chain's CDR3 is CASRRAGGTGGEQFF. Here the CDR3 DNA reads TGTGCCAGCAGACGTGCGGGGGGCACCGGGGGAGAGCAGTTCTTC.

The chain employs TRBV13 and TRBJ2-7; TRBD1 might be the D (7 bases). Per the germline V gene, CDR1 is PRHDT and CDR2 is FYEKMQ (reference sequence). Trimming shortened V by 5 bases and J by 2 bases, and 16 bases separated the two germline ends. CDR3 size: 15 residues. This CDR3 reads CASSGRDSRPYEQYF. The CDR3 DNA reads as TGTGCCAGCAGCGGGCGGGACAGTCGCCCCTACGAGCAGTACTTC.

The V and J genes are TRBV5-4 and TRBJ2-3, with TRBD1 matching 7 bases. The V gene end was trimmed by 4 bases and the J gene end by 2 bases; junction bases not matched to a gene: 10. The CDR3 has 16 amino acids. Germline V lookup: CDR1 SGHNT, CDR2 YYREEE (reference sequence). This CDR3 reads CASSREQGILTDTQYF. The DNA of the CDR3 is TGTGCCAGCAGCCGAGAACAGGGGATCCTCACAGATACGCAGTATTTT.

Only a few counts were recorded for this clone. The chain uses TRBV14 and TRBJ2-7; TRBD1 agrees at 7 bases. Germline V gene sequence: CDR1 SGHDN, CDR2 FVKESK. Trimming at V came to 6 bases and at J to 6 bases, leaving 8 bases not matched to a gene. The CDR3 has 13 amino acids. As DNA, the CDR3 is TGTGCCAGCAGACCACAGGGGACGGTCGAGCAGTACTTC. Protein: CASRPQGTVEQYF.

The V gene is TRBV28, the J gene TRBJ2-5, with D perhaps matching TRBD2 (6 bases). Trimming removed 6 bases at V and 5 bases at J, with 13 bases between. This CDR3 spans 13 amino acids. Germline lookup yields CDR1 MDHEN and CDR2 SYDVKM. This CDR3 reads CASSPSDVETQYF. For the CDR3, the DNA is TGTGCCAGCAGCCCTAGCGATGTGGAGACCCAGTACTTC.

The chain's CDR3 is CACDRGGHEQYF. The CDR3 DNA reads as TGTGCCTGCGACAGGGGGGGCCACGAGCAGTACTTC. The chain recombines TRBV6-6 with TRBJ2-7; 9 positions match TRBD1. Losses at the gene ends were 11 bases for V and 5 bases for J; bases not matched to a gene: 7. This CDR3 is built from 12 residues. The germline V gene encodes CDR1 MNHNY and CDR2 SVGAGI (reference sequence).

This sequence joins TRBV19 and TRBJ2-1, with TRBD1 matching over 9 bases. Germline values: CDR1 LNHDA, CDR2 SQIVND (reference sequence). V shed 6 bases and J 4 bases; nucleotides not matched to a gene: 7. The CDR3 sequence is 15 residues long. For the CDR3, the DNA is TGTGCCAGTAGGGGGAGGGACAGGGAATACAATGAGCAGTTCTTC. Protein: CASRGRDREYNEQFF.

This rearrangement joins TRBV5-1 to TRBJ2-5; a possible D gene is TRBD2 (6 bases). Germline loops: CDR1 SGHRS, CDR2 YFSETQ. The CDR3 sequence is 16 residues long. Trimming cost V 4 bases and J 4 bases, with 20 bases left between them. The CDR3 bases are TGCGCCAGCAGCCCGGAGGAGGGAATGTTCGTAGAGACCCAGTACTTC. Its protein product is CASSPEEGMFVETQYF. The entire variable domain, with the rest obtained from reference TRBV5-1 and TRBJ2-5, is as follows: KAGVTQTPRYLIKTRGQQVTLSCSPISGHRSVSWYQQTPGQGLQFLFEYFSETQRNKGNFPGRFSGRQFSNSRSEMNVSTLELGDSALYLCASSPEEGMFVETQYFGPGTRLLVL.

This chain links TRBV27 with TRBJ2-7; 7 bases line up with TRBD1. The germline V gene has CDR1 MNHEY and CDR2 SMNVEV (reference sequence). V dropped 4 bases and J dropped 3; count of bases not matched to a gene: 9. The CDR3 loop spans 15 amino acids. CDR3 region: CASSSYRGSGYEQYF. Written as DNA, the CDR3 is TGTGCCAGCAGTTCCTACAGGGGATCGGGCTACGAGCAGTACTTC.

The chain recombines TRBV6-6 with TRBJ1-5, with D unresolved. The germline V gene has CDR1 MNHNY and CDR2 SVGAGI (reference sequence). The CDR3 consists of 15 residues. The germline V and J ends were trimmed by 6 bases and 1 base, with 13 bases remaining between them. The CDR3 loop reads CASRGLRGSNQPQHF. CDR3 DNA: TGTGCCAGCAGGGGCCTCCGGGGAAGCAATCAGCCCCAGCATTTT.